This is a list of T cell receptor beta chains from one sample in a study of response to subunit inactivated influenza vaccine. TCRdb ran MiXCR on the RT-PCR reads and lists one entry per CDR3 protein. This sample has 450,000 to 600,000 distinct CDR3 sequences, with about 15% found just once. This sample comprised CD4+ T cells sorted from PBMCs, obtained 23 months after vaccination. These receptors were collected from a man between 45 and 75 years old who received an inactivated influenza vaccine. CDR3s include the opening cysteine and the closing phenylalanine or tryptophan.

cdr3_aa: CATRGGGHGYTF; v_call: TRBV6-5
cdr3_aa: CASSYNRVGANVLTF; v_call: TRBV6-5
cdr3_aa: CASSRTSGRFNEQFF; v_call: TRBV5-1
cdr3_aa: CASRTTQGRNEQFF; v_call: TRBV12-3/TRBV12-4
cdr3_aa: CASSLGGGASGSYEQYF; v_call: TRBV12-3/TRBV12-4
cdr3_aa: CSAGSLAGSPYNEQFF; v_call: TRBV20-1
cdr3_aa: CASSGGRRGRLPWGAFF; v_call: TRBV12-3/TRBV12-4
cdr3_aa: CASSESGILNQPQHF; v_call: TRBV25-1
cdr3_aa: CASSKAASGELFF; v_call: TRBV7-2
cdr3_aa: CASRAGGRDQETQYF; v_call: TRBV21-1
cdr3_aa: CASSWGPWGSPLHF; v_call: TRBV11-1
cdr3_aa: CATSRDGGSNQPQHF; v_call: TRBV15
cdr3_aa: CATSRDTAAEAFF; v_call: TRBV15
cdr3_aa: CASSFGYNTEAFF; v_call: TRBV11-3
cdr3_aa: CSVDETGVKTQYF; v_call: TRBV29-1
cdr3_aa: CASSMTGTSGSLGEQFF; v_call: TRBV5-1
cdr3_aa: CASSPARYNSPLHF; v_call: TRBV6-2/TRBV6-3
cdr3_aa: CASSPRGLETQYF; v_call: TRBV7-2
cdr3_aa: CASSLVTGATDTQYF; v_call: TRBV11-2
cdr3_aa: CATSRDRGDGTRTYEQYF; v_call: TRBV15
cdr3_aa: CASSLAGDRRDTQYF; v_call: TRBV7-6
cdr3_aa: CASAIGLATDTQYF; v_call: TRBV12-3/TRBV12-4
cdr3_aa: CASSQVGTVKSGANVLTF; v_call: TRBV4-1
cdr3_aa: CASSHPDGYTF; v_call: TRBV3-1
cdr3_aa: CASSPIRGSSYNEQFF; v_call: TRBV11-2
cdr3_aa: CSQRQGTYEQYF; v_call: TRBV20-1
cdr3_aa: CASSQVWSNGQPFQETQYF; v_call: TRBV4-1
cdr3_aa: CASSRGRGYEKLFF; v_call: TRBV3-1
cdr3_aa: CASSHGRHQETQYF; v_call: TRBV19
cdr3_aa: CASTRGGSETQYF; v_call: TRBV7-8
cdr3_aa: CASSPGQSYDGYTF; v_call: TRBV18
cdr3_aa: CASSLDAGTGNTEAFF; v_call: TRBV5-1
cdr3_aa: CASSTGPPAISYEQYF; v_call: TRBV11-2
cdr3_aa: CATSRDRGAYGYTF; v_call: TRBV15
cdr3_aa: CSAGRTSNTGELFF; v_call: TRBV20-1
cdr3_aa: CASKAAGTLETQYF; v_call: TRBV5-1
cdr3_aa: CSASPVQDSDTQYF; v_call: TRBV20-1
cdr3_aa: CASSAMTGEQETQYF; v_call: TRBV7-2
cdr3_aa: CASSRPTKRHNEQFF; v_call: TRBV12-3/TRBV12-4
cdr3_aa: CASSWMGQGAQPQHF; v_call: TRBV5-6
cdr3_aa: CASSLFTGRGAYNEQFF; v_call: TRBV4-1
cdr3_aa: CSAETGANQPQHF; v_call: TRBV29-1
cdr3_aa: CSARGDSPSSYNEQFF; v_call: TRBV20-1
cdr3_aa: CASSQVSGGAYEQYF; v_call: TRBV4-2
cdr3_aa: CSASQGAGDTQYF; v_call: TRBV20-1
cdr3_aa: CSVSVAGAYEQYF; v_call: TRBV29-1
cdr3_aa: CASSLSSGGFETQYF; v_call: TRBV7-2
cdr3_aa: CASLRDLAKNIQYF; v_call: TRBV2
cdr3_aa: CASSPDRAYEQYF; v_call: TRBV18
cdr3_aa: CASSQGTVNTGELFF; v_call: TRBV3-1
cdr3_aa: CAISGPVQPDTQYF; v_call: TRBV10-3
cdr3_aa: CASSFSRTSGMRETQYF; v_call: TRBV27
cdr3_aa: CATSSGGLGEKLFF; v_call: TRBV15
cdr3_aa: CASSPRTLLQETQYF; v_call: TRBV12-3/TRBV12-4
cdr3_aa: CSAPRGGSGELFF; v_call: TRBV20-1
cdr3_aa: CASSQDVLKGQNLEAFF; v_call: TRBV4-3
cdr3_aa: CASGTGTGGNEQYF; v_call: TRBV13
cdr3_aa: CASSLNSGRDHEQYF; v_call: TRBV7-3
cdr3_aa: CASSRRHGTNQPQHF; v_call: TRBV4-1